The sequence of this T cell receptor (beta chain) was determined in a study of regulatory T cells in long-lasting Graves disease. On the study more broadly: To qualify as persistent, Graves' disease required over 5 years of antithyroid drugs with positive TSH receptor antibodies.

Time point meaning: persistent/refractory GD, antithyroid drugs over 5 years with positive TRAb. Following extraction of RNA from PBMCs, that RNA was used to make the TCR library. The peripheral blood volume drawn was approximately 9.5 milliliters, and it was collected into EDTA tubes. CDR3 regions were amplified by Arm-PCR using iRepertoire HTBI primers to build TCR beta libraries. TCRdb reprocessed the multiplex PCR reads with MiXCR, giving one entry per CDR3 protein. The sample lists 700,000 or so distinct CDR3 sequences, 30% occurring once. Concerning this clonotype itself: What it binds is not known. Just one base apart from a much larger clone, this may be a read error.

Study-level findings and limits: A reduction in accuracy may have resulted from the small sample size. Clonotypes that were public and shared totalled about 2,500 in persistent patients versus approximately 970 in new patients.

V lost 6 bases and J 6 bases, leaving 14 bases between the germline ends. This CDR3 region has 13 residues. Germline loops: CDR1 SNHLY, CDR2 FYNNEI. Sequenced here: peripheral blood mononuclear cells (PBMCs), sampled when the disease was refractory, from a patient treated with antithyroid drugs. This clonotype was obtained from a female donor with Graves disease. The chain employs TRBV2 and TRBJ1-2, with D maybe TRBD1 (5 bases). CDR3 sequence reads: CASRTTASNGYTF. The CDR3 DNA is TGTGCCAGCAGAACGACAGCTTCCAATGGCTACACCTTC.